This record looks at one T cell receptor (beta chain) sequence and its context. The antigen is unknown. These data come from a study of OX40 agonist ivuxolimab in advanced cancers. About the research overall: Every 2 weeks, patients received ivuxolimab intravenously, dosed at 0.01 to 10 mg/kg. The diagnoses of dose-escalation patients were hepatocellular carcinoma, melanoma, renal cell or head and neck cancer.

Libraries were prepared by immunoSEQ multiplex PCR; TCRdb keeps only in-frame clonotypes and omits some of them. The sample has about 71,000 clones, 90% to 95% seen once; the top ten hold about 14%. Overall study findings and caveats: In the 0.1 to 3.0 mg/kg range, CD4+ and CD8+ blood T cells had expanded clonally by week 6.

It was autoimmune disease history or systemic immunosuppression that excluded patients. Germline V gene data show CDR1 as GTSNPN and CDR2 as SVGIG (reference sequence). The CDR3 sequence is 13 residues long. Trimming cost V 8 bases and J 0 bases; bases outside gene matches: 4. This chain joins TRBV30 and TRBJ1-1, with 9 positions matching TRBD1. The origin of this receptor is an adult with an advanced solid tumor such as melanoma, head and neck, liver or kidney cancer. Sample: CD4+ or CD8+ T cells sorted from blood, taken in a trial of the OX40 agonist ivuxolimab. The CDR3 reads CAGDRGMNTEAFF. The DNA for the CDR3 is TGTGCCGGAGACAGGGGGATGAACACTGAAGCTTTCTTT.